This TCR beta chain comes out of a study of cytomegalovirus exposure and HLA in healthy donors. This clone appeared once. Its target is unknown. Both 60 Vbeta primers and 13 Jbeta primers went into the PCR. Sequencing was performed with immunoSEQ multiplex PCR; in TCRdb, only in-frame clones are kept and a portion is missing. The table shows about 150,000 clones, with about 74% occurring only once. General study points: Diagnosis of cytomegalovirus status made by the classifier reportedly showed high specificity and sensitivity. Cytomegalovirus association was listed for 164 TCR beta chains. Specificity of three CMV-associated chains for CMV antigens was verified in vitro. The authors assumed roughly uniform sequencing depth across donors for presence/absence analyses.

Sequences were obtained from PBMCs. This TCR derives from a man aged 35 to 55 in good health and CMV-seropositive.

This chain's CDR3 is CASSSPRTGSSYNEQFF. CDR3 nucleotides: TGTGCCAGCAGCTCGCCCCGGACAGGGAGCTCCTACAATGAGCAGTTCTTC. The genes are TRBV13 and TRBJ2-1; TRBD1 matches at 8 bases. The V gene's germline CDR1 is PRHDT and CDR2 FYEKMQ (reference sequence). J was trimmed by 0 bases and V by 4 bases; bases with no gene match: 8. The CDR3 has 17 residues.